This TCR beta chain stems from a study of vaccination and CD4 T cells after COVID-19 (dated by TCRdb to between 2021 and 2024). About the study as a whole: Convalescent patients had a positive SARS-CoV-2 result on nasal swab PCR, and of these patients, nine had mild disease and one had severe disease. The convalescent cohort comprised six males and four females, including two Hispanic individuals, seven Caucasians, two Asians and one multiracial person. Two doses of either the Pfizer-BioNTech BNT162b2 vaccine (n=8) or the Moderna mRNA-1273 vaccine (n=2) were administered to participants. Post-COVID blood samples from convalescent patients were collected a median of roughly 100 days after diagnosis, with a range of 35 to 161 days. Post-vaccine blood samples were collected a median of around 70 days after the second vaccine dose, ranging from 14 to 241 days. The spike-specific CD4+ TCR repertoire was compared before and after mRNA vaccination in 10 COVID-19 convalescent patients and a few infection-naive healthy vaccine recipients.

The method behind the library was PCR. TCRdb names Illumina iSeq 100 as the instrument used. On the study's bioinformatics: Non-productive sequences were filtered out, and CDR3s that did not start with C, did not end with F or W, or were shorter than 7 amino acids were discarded. Levenshtein distances (stringdist) and unrooted phylogenetic trees (ape) in R version 3.6.1 were used to assess CDR3 homology. TCRdb trimmed the raw reads at Q25, called clones with MiXCR and kept productive beta chains. Under each unique CDR3 protein, matching rows form one entry showing the most common genes and DNA. In this record, the V and J calls reflect TCRdb's handling and not the investigators' own analysis. For this sample the table gives approximately 21,000 distinct CDR3 sequences, of which 50% to 60% were detected only once. Together, the top ten hold about 1% of the sample. Positive SARS-CoV-2 PCR tests in the convalescent patients dated from March to December 2020, before Alpha, Beta and Delta variants emerged in the United States. Ficoll-Paque Plus gradient centrifugation was used to isolate PBMCs from whole blood, and the isolated PBMCs were then either used fresh or cryopreserved at -140C.

According to the germline V gene (reference sequence), CDR1 reads MNHEY and CDR2 reads SMNVEV. Including cysteine and phenylalanine, the CDR3 has 11 amino acids. The retained sequence is limited to the CDR3, 33 bases, with the frame set at the first base. V is cut by 5 bases and J by 1 base, and the space between the germline ends is 3 bases. This clonotype was observed a few times. Which antigen it targets is not known. It has no much larger one-base neighbor in the sample; base qualities were not kept. On the study overall, not on this receptor specifically: In convalescent patients, a median about 86% of post-vaccine SARS-CoV-2-reactive clones were detected only after vaccination, and vaccine-specific priming was suggested by this finding. Of the vaccine-specific clones in convalescent patients, 304 of 307, or nearly all, reacted only to SARS-CoV-2 spike and did not cross-react with common cold coronaviruses. The median number of SARS-CoV-2-reactive clonotypes rose from 20 to 25 after infection to approximately 41 after vaccination, but the change was not significant. Relatively few convalescent patients were included in the study, and early timepoints after natural infection were not analyzed.

The TCR sequence derives from a human donor who had recovered from COVID-19. The sequencing here drew on CD4+ T cells from blood, taken before SARS-CoV-2 vaccination. This sequence uses TRBV27 and TRBJ2-7; the D gene remains uncertain. The nucleotide sequence is TGTGCCAGCAGTACATCCTACGAGCAGTACTTC. Protein translation: CASSTSYEQYF.